This T cell receptor (beta chain) was found in a study of graft-versus-host responses after intestinal transplantation. Generated by immunoSEQ multiplex PCR, the TCRdb table keeps only in-frame clones and is missing some. The sample holds more than 50,000 clones, approximately 91% seen once. Graft material was processed, releasing intraepithelial and lamina propria lymphocytes. Sequencing was performed on ileum tissue, taken less than 400 days after transplant. This TCR was sampled from a human patient who received an intestinal transplant, so some T cells may come from the graft donor.

CDR3 nucleotide sequence: TGTGCCAGCAGCCCCGTTGACAGGGGGAACACTGAAGCTTTCTTT. It translates to CASSPVDRGNTEAFF. V gene TRBV6-5 combines with J gene TRBJ1-1; the match to TRBD1 covers 8 bases. The V segment lost 6 bases and the J segment 1 base; nucleotides outside the gene matches: 7. This CDR3 contains 15 residues. CDR1 and CDR2 (germline): MNHEY, SVGAGI.